The 24 T cell receptor beta chains given below trace back to one sample, sequenced in a study of CD8 T cells in ankylosing spondylitis. TCRdb reanalysed the 5' RACE reads using MiXCR and keeps one entry per CDR3 protein. The sample includes 300,000 to 400,000 distinct CDR3 sequences, approximately 20% of them seen just once. The source material was blood, either unsorted or a sorted T cell fraction (not recorded which). The receptors originated from a male donor with ankylosing spondylitis or in good health (not recorded which).

This chain joins TRBV12-3 or TRBV12-4 and TRBJ2-6; D is perhaps TRBD1 (5 bases). The CDR3 totals 16 residues. V was shortened by 6 bases and J by 0 bases, with 12 bases between the two germline ends. DNA for the CDR3: TGTGCCAGCAGGGAAGACAGCTACTCTGGGGCCAACGTCCTGACTTTC. This gives the protein CASREDSYSGANVLTF.

This chain connects TRBV12-3 or TRBV12-4 to TRBJ2-3; possible D gene TRBD2, 6 bases. The CDR3 sequence is 11 residues long. The V and J ends lost 8 bases and 5 bases respectively, with 8 bases between them. CDR3: CASVGGDTQYF. The CDR3 DNA reads TGTGCCAGCGTCGGGGGAGATACGCAGTATTTT.

The chain joins TRBV7-9 to TRBJ2-3; D may be TRBD2 (6 bases). CDR1 and CDR2 from the germline V gene are SEHNR and FQNEAQ (reference sequence). Trimming pared 5 bases from V and 5 bases from J, leaving 11 bases between. This CDR3 has 13 amino acids. CDR3 in amino acids: CASSAVGGDTQYF. The DNA of the CDR3 is TGTGCCAGCAGCGCCGTCGGGGGAGATACGCAGTATTTT.

V is TRBV12-3 or TRBV12-4 and J is TRBJ1-6, with 10 nucleotides matching TRBD1. J lost 0 bases, V lost 5 bases, and 4 bases had no gene match. The CDR3 extends over 17 amino acids. The CDR3, as DNA: TGTGCCAGCAGTAATGGACAGGGGGACTCCTATAATTCACCCCTCCACTTT. As protein: CASSNGQGDSYNSPLHF.

The rearrangement links TRBV29-1 to TRBJ2-7; D is uncertain. The length of the CDR3 is 12 residues. Germline V gene data show CDR1 as SQVTM and CDR2 as ANQGSEA. V was shortened by 3 bases and J by 2 bases, with 8 bases between the two germline ends. The CDR3 bases are TGCAGCGTTGACTTTGGTCCCTACGAGCAGTACTTC. Protein product: CSVDFGPYEQYF.

The genes are TRBV12-3 or TRBV12-4 and TRBJ2-1, with 9 bases matching TRBD2. CDR3 length equals 17 residues. Losses at the gene ends were 5 bases for V and 0 bases for J; bases not matched to a gene: 8. The chain's CDR3 is CASSPGLARLSYNEQFF. The CDR3, as DNA: TGTGCCAGCAGTCCCGGACTAGCGCGGCTCTCCTACAATGAGCAGTTCTTC.

This clonotype came up a few times. CDR3 in DNA: TGTGCCAGCAGTTTTGTTTCGCGGACGAGGCAAGAGACCCAGTACTTC. Protein product: CASSFVSRTRQETQYF. The gene calls are TRBV28 and TRBJ2-5; unclear D gene. The germline V gene encodes CDR1 MDHEN and CDR2 SYDVKM. Trimming shortened V by 3 bases and J by 2 bases, and 16 bases separated the two germline ends. The CDR3 runs 16 residues. Looking up the rest from reference TRBV28 and TRBJ2-5 gives the full variable domain: DVKVTQSSRYLVKRTGEKVFLECVQDMDHENMFWYRQDPGLGLRLIYFSYDVKMKEKGDIPEGYSVSREKKERFSLILESASTNQTSMYLCASSFVSRTRQETQYFGPGTRLLVL.

This clonotype was seen only a few times. The chain is built from TRBV12-5 and TRBJ2-5; 10 bases are a match to TRBD2. Per the germline V gene, CDR1 is LGHNT and CDR2 is FRNRAP. The CDR3 is 15 amino acids. V lost 6 bases and J lost 2; bases outside the gene matches: 6. CDR3 sequence reads: CASGPKRGGQETQYF. The DNA of the CDR3 is TGTGCTAGTGGACCAAAGCGGGGGGGTCAAGAGACCCAGTACTTC. Together with reference TRBV12-5 and TRBJ2-5, the CDR3 gives the full variable domain: DARVTQTPRHKVTEMGQEVTMRCQPILGHNTVFWYRQTMMQGLELLAYFRNRAPLDDSGMPKDRFSAEMPDATLATLKIQPSEPRDSAVYFCASGPKRGGQETQYFGPGTRLLVL.

This clonotype occurred a few times. The chain recombines TRBV2 with TRBJ2-5; the match to TRBD2 covers 10 bases. The CDR3 runs to 16 residues. After removal of 7 bases from V and 2 bases from J, the junction contained 10 bases not matched to a gene. Germline V lookup: CDR1 SNHLY, CDR2 FYNNEI. The CDR3 DNA reads TGTGCCAGCAATGCTGCCCTAGCGGGGGCACAAGAGACCCAGTACTTC. Its translation is CASNAALAGAQETQYF.

This sequence joins TRBV2 and TRBJ2-1; D might be TRBD2 (6 bases). Per the germline V gene, CDR1 is SNHLY and CDR2 is FYNNEI. The CDR3 has 13 amino acids. V was trimmed by 7 bases and J by 7 bases, leaving 14 bases between them. CDR3 amino acids: CASMGRFGNEQFF. The CDR3 DNA sequence: TGTGCCAGCATGGGGAGGTTCGGGAATGAGCAGTTCTTC.

The chain carries TRBV13 and TRBJ2-7; D gene ambiguous. V was trimmed by 7 bases and J by 3 bases, leaving 19 bases between them. Germline V gene lookup returns CDR1 PRHDT and CDR2 FYEKMQ (reference sequence). CDR3 length equals 15 residues. The CDR3 protein is CASKPAGTGNYEQYF. CDR3 nucleotide sequence: TGTGCCAGCAAACCGGCCGGAACTGGCAACTACGAGCAGTACTTC.

This chain uses TRBV20-1 with TRBJ2-5; 8 bases are a match to TRBD1. Germline trimming cut 0 bases from V and 10 bases from J; bases unmatched to any gene: 10. This CDR3 is built from 14 residues. Germline V lookup: CDR1 DFQATT, CDR2 SNEGSKA (reference sequence). The CDR3 nucleotides are TGCAGTGCTAGAGATCCCACAGGGGGTCGCGACCAGTACTTC. The encoded protein is CSARDPTGGRDQYF.

This chain uses TRBV29-1 with TRBJ2-3; D is perhaps TRBD1 or TRBD2 (6 bases each). CDR1 and CDR2 from the germline V gene are SQVTM and ANQGSEA. The CDR3 consists of 16 residues. V lost 3 bases and J 8 bases, leaving 24 bases between the germline ends. The CDR3 coding sequence is TGCAGCGTTGACCGCCCCGAGGGGGGCGCGGAGCTTACGCAGTATTTT. It yields the protein CSVDRPEGGAELTQYF.

The table lists this clonotype with a few counts. This sequence joins TRBV29-1 and TRBJ2-1, with D possibly matching TRBD2 (6 bases). The germline V gene encodes CDR1 SQVTM and CDR2 ANQGSEA. The CDR3 spans 15 residues. V lost 8 bases, J lost 0 bases, and 17 bases lay in between. CDR3 residues: CSPDPVGSSYNEQFF. The CDR3 DNA is TGCAGCCCCGACCCCGTCGGGAGCTCCTACAATGAGCAGTTCTTC.

The V gene is TRBV6-1, the J gene TRBJ2-2; a possible D gene is TRBD2 (5 bases). CDR1 MNHNS and CDR2 SASEGT come from the germline V gene. The V end lost 1 base, the J end lost 4 bases, and 13 bases lay between the germline ends. The CDR3 has 16 residues. The CDR3 here is CASSEVEGGGTGELFF. For the CDR3, the DNA is TGTGCCAGCAGTGAAGTAGAGGGTGGAGGCACCGGGGAGCTGTTTTTT.

This chain connects TRBV7-6 to TRBJ2-1; D perhaps matches TRBD2 (6 bases). CDR3 length: 16 amino acids. Germline V gene lookup returns CDR1 SGHVS and CDR2 FNYEAQ. V was shortened by 1 base and J by 0 bases, with 10 bases between the two germline ends. The CDR3 here is CASSLVRGSSYNEQFF. The CDR3 DNA sequence: TGTGCCAGCAGCTTAGTCCGGGGGAGCTCCTACAATGAGCAGTTCTTC.

This clonotype was seen only a few times. The chain joins TRBV6-2 or TRBV6-3 to TRBJ2-7; D unclear. Germline values: CDR1 MNHEY, CDR2 SVGEGT. The CDR3 runs to 14 residues. Trimming took 5 bases from V and 2 from J, leaving 13 bases between them. The CDR3 DNA follows: TGTGCCAGCAGTCCGAGGCGCCCAACCTACGAGCAGTACTTC. It is translated as CASSPRRPTYEQYF.

The chain links TRBV28 to TRBJ2-7; D may correspond to TRBD1 or TRBD2 (5 bases each). Germline CDR1 reads MDHEN; CDR2 reads SYDVKM. This CDR3 spans 15 amino acids. V lost 6 bases and J lost 0, with 15 bases in between. CDR3 DNA: TGTGCCAGCAGATGGGGGACCGAGAGCTCCTACGAGCAGTACTTC. This gives the protein CASRWGTESSYEQYF.

The CDR3 DNA follows: TGTGCCAGCAGTTACTCCGGGACAGGGGATTCACCCCTCCACTTT. Protein product: CASSYSGTGDSPLHF. The J gene is TRBJ1-6, the V gene TRBV6-5; TRBD1 aligns across 10 bases. The V gene's germline CDR1 is MNHEY and CDR2 SVGAGI. Germline trimming cut 0 bases from V and 8 bases from J; bases unmatched to any gene: 1. This CDR3 has 15 amino acids.

This clonotype was found a few times. The V gene is TRBV7-9, the J gene TRBJ2-7; D might be TRBD1 (5 bases). V lost 2 bases to trimming and J lost 5 bases, with 16 bases between them. Per germline, CDR1 SEHNR and CDR2 FQNEAQ (reference sequence). CDR3 length: 15 amino acids. The CDR3 nucleotides read TGTGCCAGCAGCTTAAGGGGTTCCCCGGGTGACGAGCAGTACTTC. The encoded protein is CASSLRGSPGDEQYF.

V gene TRBV7-8 combines with J gene TRBJ2-3, with a possible D match to TRBD2 (6 bases). The CDR3 has 10 amino acids. Germline CDR1 and CDR2: SGHVS and FQNEAQ. The ends were cut back, 8 bases at V and 14 bases at J, with 14 bases in the middle. As DNA, the CDR3 is TGTGCCAGCGGGACTGCAAGGTTGTATTTT. Translation: CASGTARLYF.

The V call is TRBV7-3, the J call TRBJ2-1; the match to TRBD1 covers 7 bases. The CDR3 totals 13 residues. Trimming took 4 bases from V and 5 from J; bases not matched to a gene: 2. Germline-derived CDR1 and CDR2 are SGHTA and FQGTGA. CDR3 sequence: CASSSDRDNEQFF. CDR3 nucleotides: TGTGCCAGCAGCTCCGACAGGGACAATGAGCAGTTCTTC.

The rearrangement links TRBV13 to TRBJ1-6, with 7 bases aligning to TRBD1. The trim removed 2 bases at V and 8 bases at J, leaving 6 bases unmatched. Germline CDR1 PRHDT, CDR2 FYEKMQ (reference sequence). The CDR3 spans 15 residues. This CDR3 reads CASSLIGGQDSPLHF. The CDR3 nucleotides read TGTGCCAGCAGCTTAATAGGGGGCCAAGATTCACCCCTCCACTTT.

The chain is built from TRBV12-3 or TRBV12-4 and TRBJ2-5; TRBD1 agrees at 9 bases. The CDR3 sequence is 15 residues long. V lost 6 bases and J lost 2; bases outside the gene matches: 7. CDR3 DNA: TGTGCCAGCAGCTTGACAGGGGGAGCACAAGAGACCCAGTACTTC. Translation: CASSLTGGAQETQYF.